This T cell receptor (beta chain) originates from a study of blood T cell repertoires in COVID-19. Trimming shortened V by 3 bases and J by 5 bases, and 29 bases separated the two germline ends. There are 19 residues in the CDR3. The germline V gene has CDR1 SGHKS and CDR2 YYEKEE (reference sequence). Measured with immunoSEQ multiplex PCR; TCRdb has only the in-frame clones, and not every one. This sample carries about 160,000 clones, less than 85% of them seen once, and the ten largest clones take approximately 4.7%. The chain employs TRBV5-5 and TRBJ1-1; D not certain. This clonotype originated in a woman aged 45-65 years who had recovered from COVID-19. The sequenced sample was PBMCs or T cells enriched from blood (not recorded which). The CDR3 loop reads CASSSFADWFFGFGTEAFF. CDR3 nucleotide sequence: TGTGCCAGCAGCTCTTTTGCTGACTGGTTCTTCGGGTTTGGAACTGAAGCTTTCTTT.